These T cell receptor beta chains were read from a single sample in a study of blood T cell repertoires in COVID-19. The table came from immunoSEQ multiplex PCR; TCRdb's copy has only in-frame clones and leaves some out. The data show fewer than 500,000 clones, with 87% seen just once and roughly 0.72% held by the top ten. The sample comprised PBMCs or T cells enriched from blood (not recorded which). The receptors shown here come from a woman aged 18-29 years who had recovered from COVID-19. CDR3s include the opening cysteine and the closing phenylalanine or tryptophan. A D gene is named only where the DNA matches it firmly. Size is stated for part of the rows, as once, few or many counts, or as a class when the clone is expanded.

TRBD2	TRBJ2-3	-	TRBV10-3	CAIQRGDTDTQYF	TGTGCCATCCAGCGGGGGGACACAGATACGCAGTATTTT
TRBD1	TRBJ2-7	few	TRBV10-3	CAISETGQGSYSSSYEQYF	TGTGCCATCAGTGAGACCGGACAGGGGTCCTACTCTAGCTCCTACGAGCAGTACTTC
TRBD1	TRBJ2-7	-	TRBV12-5	CASGFPGTGDYEQYF	TGTGCTAGTGGATTTCCCGGGACAGGGGACTACGAGCAGTACTTC
-	TRBJ1-4	-	TRBV7-9	CASSPGVTNEKLFF	TGTGCCAGCAGTCCAGGGGTAACTAATGAAAAACTGTTTTTT
-	TRBJ1-1	-	TRBV19	CASNIIPGMGTEAFF	TGTGCCAGTAATATAATCCCAGGGATGGGCACTGAAGCTTTCTTT
TRBD1	TRBJ1-4	-	TRBV5-4	CASSLLGGGEKLFF	TGTGCCAGCAGCCTCCTCGGAGGGGGCGAAAAACTGTTTTTT
TRBD1	TRBJ1-4	-	TRBV25-1	CASKDRSAAWEKLFF	TGTGCCAGCAAGGACAGGTCGGCCGCGTGGGAAAAACTGTTTTTT
-	TRBJ1-2	-	TRBV20-1	CSASRGDFYGYTF	TGCAGTGCTAGTCGCGGGGATTTCTACGGCTACACCTTC
-	TRBJ1-2	-	TRBV12-5	CASGLFRLLRTATNYGYTF	TGTGCTAGTGGTTTGTTCCGACTTCTCCGGACAGCCACTAACTATGGCTACACCTTC
TRBD1	TRBJ1-1	-	TRBV3-1/TRBV3-2	CASSQAGTGEDEAFF	TGTGCCAGCAGCCAAGCCGGGACAGGGGAGGATGAAGCTTTCTTT
-	TRBJ2-3	-	TRBV12-3/TRBV12-4	CASSRVSDTQYF	TGTGCCAGCAGCCGTGTGTCAGATACGCAGTATTTT
-	TRBJ2-7	-	TRBV12-3/TRBV12-4	CASSPDTAYEQYF	TGTGCCAGCAGCCCGGACACAGCCTACGAGCAGTACTTC
TRBD1	TRBJ1-1	-	TRBV19	CASSIKDNRGRLRSRLNTEAFF	TGTGCCAGTAGTATTAAGGACAACAGGGGGCGTTTAAGAAGCCGCCTGAACACTGAAGCTTTCTTT
-	TRBJ1-2	-	TRBV28	CASSLSQGTYGYTF	TGTGCCAGCAGTTTATCACAGGGAACCTATGGCTACACCTTC
-	TRBJ1-1	-	TRBV19	CASSNGMNTEAFF	TGTGCCAGTAGTAACGGTATGAACACTGAAGCTTTCTTT
TRBD1	TRBJ1-3	-	TRBV25-1	CASRGQGTGNTIYF	TGTGCCAGCAGGGGACAGGGCACTGGAAACACCATATATTTT
TRBD1	TRBJ1-2	-	TRBV4-1	CASSQVEGQVYGYTF	TGCGCCAGCAGCCAAGTGGAGGGACAGGTATATGGCTACACCTTC
TRBD1	TRBJ2-3	-	TRBV2	CASFGDRELDTQYF	TGTGCCAGCTTTGGGGACAGGGAGTTAGATACGCAGTATTTT
-	TRBJ1-2	-	TRBV10-3	CAILNRANYGYTF	TGTGCCATACTTAACAGGGCCAACTATGGCTACACCTTC
-	TRBJ2-3	-	TRBV18	CASSKQGRGTDTQYF	TGTGCCAGCTCAAAACAGGGAAGAGGCACAGATACGCAGTATTTT
TRBD1	TRBJ1-6	-	TRBV9	CASRGTGDGGTLHF	TGTGCCAGCAGAGGGACAGGGGATGGGGGTACCCTCCACTTT
TRBD1	TRBJ2-7	-	TRBV6-1	CASSDVATGGSYEQYF	TGTGCCAGCAGTGACGTGGCTACAGGGGGCTCCTACGAGCAGTACTTC
-	TRBJ1-2	-	TRBV4-1	CASSQVVFRQTDYGYTF	TGCGCCAGCAGCCAAGTAGTATTCCGACAGACCGACTATGGCTACACCTTC
-	TRBJ2-7	-	TRBV6-5	CASSRGYEQYF	TGTGCCAGCAGTCGGGGGTACGAGCAGTACTTC
TRBD1	TRBJ2-6	-	TRBV24-1	CATSDLYRGNVLTF	TGTGCCACCAGTGATTTGTACAGGGGGAACGTCCTGACTTTC
-	TRBJ1-1	-	TRBV12-3/TRBV12-4	CASSLNGRTKAFF	TGTGCCAGCAGTTTAAATGGGAGGACCAAAGCTTTCTTT
-	TRBJ1-2	-	TRBV5-1	CASSAGGLVPNYGYTF	TGCGCCAGCAGCGCAGGTGGCTTGGTTCCCAACTATGGCTACACCTTC
TRBD1	TRBJ1-1	-	TRBV10-3	CAISADRDTEAFF	TGTGCCATCAGTGCGGACAGGGACACTGAAGCTTTCTTT
-	TRBJ2-3	-	TRBV7-9	CASSLRTGAGDTQYF	TGTGCCAGCAGCTTAAGGACCGGCGCGGGAGATACGCAGTATTTT
TRBD2	TRBJ2-1	-	TRBV7-9	CASSAGTISSYNEQFF	TGTGCCAGCAGCGCGGGGACTATCAGCTCCTACAATGAGCAGTTCTTC
-	TRBJ2-4	once	TRBV7-9	CASSLTEAKNIQYF	TGTGCCAGCAGCTTAACAGAAGCCAAAAACATTCAGTACTTC
-	TRBJ1-1	-	TRBV27	CASSSLGRDTEAFF	TGTGCCAGCAGCTCCCTGGGGAGAGACACTGAAGCTTTCTTT
-	TRBJ2-3	once	TRBV27	CASSLGPGPSTDTQYF	TGTGCCAGCAGTTTAGGGCCAGGCCCGTCCACAGATACGCAGTATTTT
-	TRBJ2-2	-	TRBV12-5	CASGLRGGGELFF	TGTGCTAGTGGTTTGAGGGGCGGCGGGGAGCTGTTTTTT
-	TRBJ2-1	-	TRBV7-6	CASSLSAAENNEQFF	TGTGCCAGCAGCCTGTCGGCAGCGGAAAACAATGAGCAGTTCTTC
-	TRBJ1-1	-	TRBV7-2	CASSFGGGRGITEAFF	TGTGCCAGCAGCTTTGGTGGAGGCAGGGGTATAACTGAAGCTTTCTTT
-	TRBJ1-4	-	TRBV28	CASTNPGGFDEKLFF	TGTGCCAGCACCAATCCCGGAGGGTTTGATGAAAAACTGTTTTTT
-	TRBJ1-2	once	TRBV30	CAWSRDVLYGYTF	TGTGCCTGGAGTAGAGATGTCCTCTATGGCTACACCTTC
TRBD1	TRBJ2-5	-	TRBV2	CASSEATGGYQETQYF	TGTGCCAGCAGTGAAGCCACAGGGGGGTACCAAGAGACCCAGTACTTC
-	TRBJ1-1	-	TRBV6-5	CASSYSVPHFCEAFF	TGTGCCAGCAGTTACTCGGTGCCCCACTTTTGCGAAGCTTTCTTT
TRBD1	TRBJ2-5	-	TRBV11-2	CASSLGNRGLETQYF	TGTGCCAGCAGCTTAGGAAACAGGGGGCTTGAGACCCAGTACTTC
-	TRBJ2-5	-	TRBV10-1	CASSESGGQGETQYF	TGCGCCAGCAGTGAGTCCGGGGGGCAGGGAGAGACCCAGTACTTC
TRBD2	TRBJ2-4	-	TRBV15	CATSRESGSGGEGNIQYF	TGTGCCACCAGCAGAGAATCGGGGAGCGGGGGTGAGGGGAACATTCAGTACTTC
TRBD1	TRBJ1-5	once	TRBV19	CASSPQGQAVAQHF	TGTGCCAGTAGTCCCCAGGGACAGGCGGTAGCCCAGCATTTT
TRBD2	TRBJ2-1	-	TRBV2	CASRPVPLAGGFYNEQFF	TGTGCCAGCAGACCCGTACCCTTAGCGGGGGGCTTTTACAATGAGCAGTTCTTC
TRBD1	TRBJ1-2	-	TRBV28	CASIPWTGTGYGYTF	TGTGCCAGCATCCCCTGGACAGGGACGGGGTATGGCTACACCTTC
-	TRBJ2-7	-	TRBV6-5	CASLQVYEQYF	TGTGCCAGCTTACAGGTCTACGAGCAGTACTTC
-	TRBJ1-1	-	TRBV7-9	CASVRTEAFF	TGTGCCAGCGTTCGGACTGAAGCTTTCTTT
TRBD1	TRBJ1-6	few	TRBV5-1	CASSFGTGEGNSPLHF	TGCGCCAGCAGCTTCGGGACAGGGGAAGGAAATTCACCCCTCCACTTT
-	TRBJ2-5	-	TRBV30	CAWSLTDQETQYF	TGTGCCTGGAGTCTGACAGATCAAGAGACCCAGTACTTC
TRBD2	TRBJ2-5	once	TRBV27	CASSARLSGGAIETQYF	TGTGCCAGCAGTGCCAGACTAAGCGGGGGGGCTATAGAGACCCAGTACTTC
TRBD2	TRBJ2-5	-	TRBV6-1	CASSETYGTSATKGETQYF	TGTGCCAGCAGTGAGACTTACGGGACTAGCGCTACTAAAGGAGAGACCCAGTACTTC
-	TRBJ2-5	-	TRBV4-1	CASSLTLRETQYF	TGCGCCAGCAGCTTGACCCTGCGGGAGACCCAGTACTTC
-	TRBJ1-3	-	TRBV12-5	CASGNSLSSGNTIYF	TGTGCTAGTGGCAACAGCCTTTCCTCTGGAAACACCATATATTTT
TRBD1	TRBJ1-2	-	TRBV28	CASSLESRGHGYTF	TGTGCCAGCAGTTTAGAGTCCAGGGGGCATGGCTACACCTTC
-	TRBJ1-2	-	TRBV30	CAWSRGREGYTF	TGTGCCTGGAGCAGGGGTCGTGAAGGCTACACCTTC
TRBD1	TRBJ2-7	-	TRBV6-6	CASSATGQGEVQYF	TGTGCCAGCAGTGCTACAGGACAGGGAGAGGTGCAGTACTTC
-	TRBJ1-6	-	TRBV6-6	CASSFRAVAYNSPLHF	TGTGCCAGCAGTTTCAGGGCGGTGGCCTATAATTCACCCCTCCACTTT
TRBD2	TRBJ2-3	-	TRBV9	CASSSRTSGGAIMTDTQYF	TGTGCCAGCAGCTCTCGGACTAGCGGGGGGGCTATCATGACAGATACGCAGTATTTT